Each of the 14 T cell receptor beta chains below was sequenced from the same sample in a study of memory CD4+ T cells and cytomegalovirus serostatus (dated by TCRdb to between 2019 and 2020). A FACSAria II was used to sort memory CD4+ T cells, defined as single viable CD3+CD4+CD8-CD45RO+ cells. Library generation was performed with the immunoSEQ multiplex PCR assay. TCRdb obtained this table from immuneACCESS and retained in-frame rearrangements with V and J assigned. These tables miss some clones; where compared with another copy, unresolved V genes account for less than half of the shortfall, and the remainder is unexplained. The sample data list roughly 60,000 clones, and about 74% of these were observed just once. 0.88% of the sample rests with the top ten. The sample was memory CD4+ T cells from blood. The source is an adult in good health and CMV-seronegative.

The chain combines TRBV2 with TRBJ2-7, with D possibly being TRBD2 (5 bases). The germline V and J ends were trimmed by 6 bases and 3 bases, with 12 bases remaining between them. Per germline, CDR1 SNHLY and CDR2 FYNNEI. The CDR3 totals 13 residues. The CDR3 protein is CASSPGNNYEQYF. Written as DNA, the CDR3 is TGTGCCAGCAGCCCCGGGAACAACTACGAGCAGTACTTC.

This clone was counted only a few times. CDR3 loop: CASSPRGTDTQYF. The CDR3 bases are TGTGCCAGTAGTCCCCGGGGCACAGATACGCAGTATTTT. The chain recombines TRBV19 with TRBJ2-3; D unclear. CDR3 length: 13 residues. CDR1 is LNHDA and CDR2 is SQIVND in the germline V gene (reference sequence). Trimming removed 5 bases from V and 1 base from J, with 7 bases in between.

This clone was seen only once. The rearrangement links TRBV7-2 to TRBJ2-1; 12 positions match TRBD2. Germline CDR1 is SGHTA and CDR2 is FQGNSA. V lost 1 base, J lost 7 bases, and 11 bases stayed unmatched. This CDR3 contains 18 residues. The CDR3 bases are TGTGCCAGCAGCTTAGAGGGACTAGCGGGTAGTGTGGGGAATGAGCAGTTCTTC. Translating it yields CASSLEGLAGSVGNEQFF.

The CDR3 sequence: CASSFTGEETQYF. For the CDR3, the DNA is TGCGCCAGCAGCTTCACAGGGGAAGAGACCCAGTACTTC. The chain recombines TRBV5-1 with TRBJ2-5; 7 bases map to TRBD1. V was clipped by 2 bases and J by 3 bases; unmatched bases: 1. The germline CDR1 and CDR2 sequences are SGHRS and YFSETQ. This CDR3 contains 13 residues.

V is TRBV4-3 and J is TRBJ1-1; no clear D. Germline V CDR1 and CDR2: LGHNA, YSLEER. With 1 base removed from V and 5 bases from J, the gap between germline ends came to 14 bases. The CDR3 contains 15 residues. Here the CDR3 DNA reads TGCGCCAGCAGCCAAGCGAGGCAGGCGGTAACTGAAGCTTTCTTT. Translated, it gives CASSQARQAVTEAFF.

The chain uses TRBV2 and TRBJ2-1; 10 nucleotides agree with TRBD2. This CDR3 spans 16 amino acids. Trimming cost V 4 bases and J 5 bases; bases outside gene matches: 8. The germline CDR1 and CDR2 sequences are SNHLY and FYNNEI. The CDR3 spells CASSALGTSVNNEQFF. DNA for the CDR3: TGTGCCAGCAGTGCCCTCGGGACTAGCGTAAACAATGAGCAGTTCTTC.

This chain joins TRBV11-2 and TRBJ2-1; 8 bases are a match to TRBD2. Per the germline V gene, CDR1 is SGHAT and CDR2 is FQNNGV. The CDR3 contains 12 residues. Trimming took 5 bases from V and 15 from J; bases not matched to a gene: 9. The CDR3 protein is CASSPSGSGWFF. The CDR3 DNA is TGTGCCAGCAGCCCGAGCGGGAGTGGGTGGTTCTTC.

The chain is built from TRBV6-1 and TRBJ1-6; TRBD1 is a possible D gene (5 bases). Trimming cost V 3 bases and J 9 bases, with 15 bases left between them. Germline V gene sequence: CDR1 MNHNS, CDR2 SASEGT. The CDR3 consists of 15 residues. Written as DNA, the CDR3 is TGTGCCAGCAGTGAGAGGTGGGGGGTTGGTTCACCCCTCCACTTT. Its protein product is CASSERWGVGSPLHF.

The chain carries TRBV11-2 and TRBJ2-7, with D perhaps matching TRBD2 (5 bases). V was pared by 2 bases and J by 7 bases, with 15 bases between. CDR1 and CDR2 (germline): SGHAT, FQNNGV. This CDR3 is built from 14 residues. The CDR3 bases are TGTGCCAGCAGCTTAATGGTACTAGGGAAGGAGCAGTACTTC. Translation gives CASSLMVLGKEQYF. The full variable domain, with the rest looked up from reference TRBV11-2 and TRBJ2-7, is EAGVAQSPRYKIIEKRQSVAFWCNPISGHATLYWYQQILGQGPKLLIQFQNNGVVDDSQLPKDRFSAERLKGVDSTLKIQPAKLEDSAVYLCASSLMVLGKEQYFGPGTRLTVT.

The chain has TRBV28 and TRBJ1-3; D might be TRBD1 (5 bases). Germline assignment: CDR1 MDHEN and CDR2 SYDVKM. This CDR3 region has 13 residues. V lost 11 bases and J 0 bases, leaving 11 bases between the germline ends. CDR3 nucleotides: TGTGCCTCAACAGGCGCCTCTGGAAACACCATATATTTT. Amino acids: CASTGASGNTIYF.

As regards this clone: Sequence at one end of the junction differs from germline and may be a read error. This chain connects TRBV7-7 to TRBJ2-3; TRBD2 matches at 12 bases. This CDR3 contains 16 residues. Germline V gene lookup returns CDR1 SSHAT and CDR2 FNYEAQ (reference sequence). The CDR3 is CASSLASGGAIDTQYF. For the CDR3, the DNA is TGTGCTAGCAGCTTAGCTAGCGGGGGGGCCATAGATACGCAGTATTTT.

V and J are TRBV10-3 and TRBJ1-2; TRBD1 is a possible D gene (6 bases). The V gene's germline CDR1 is ENHRY and CDR2 SYGVKD. V lost 0 bases and J 3 bases, leaving 11 bases between the germline ends. CDR3 size: 15 residues. CDR3 residues: CAISESGQRYYGYTF. The CDR3 nucleotides are TGTGCCATCAGTGAGTCAGGACAGCGCTACTATGGCTACACCTTC.

This clone was seen a few times. The V gene is TRBV30, the J gene TRBJ2-5; TRBD2 is a possible D gene (7 bases). V lost 2 bases, J lost 4 bases, and 14 bases lay in between. Looked up from germline, CDR1 is GTSNPN and CDR2 is SVGIG (reference sequence). The CDR3 runs 14 residues. The CDR3 sequence: CAWSPGGGGETQYF. The CDR3 DNA follows: TGTGCCTGGAGTCCGGGGGGAGGGGGAGAGACCCAGTACTTC.

V is TRBV7-6 and J is TRBJ1-2; weak D call: TRBD1 (5 bases). Germline V lookup: CDR1 SGHVS, CDR2 FNYEAQ. The CDR3 runs to 12 residues. V was clipped by 8 bases and J by 8 bases, with 15 bases between them. In DNA form, the CDR3 reads TGTGCCAGCGGCACAGGCTTTTGGGGCTACACCTTC. Protein product: CASGTGFWGYTF.